These 9 T cell receptor beta chains originate from one sample sequenced in a study of response to subunit inactivated influenza vaccine. MiXCR, run by TCRdb on the RT-PCR reads, gives a single entry per CDR3 protein. The sample includes 700,000 to 800,000 distinct CDR3 sequences, approximately 17% seen only once; the top ten take roughly 10%. The sample consisted of PBMCs from blood, taken 4 to 6 days after vaccination. These receptors originate from a man between 50 and 59 years old who received an inactivated influenza vaccine.

The rearrangement uses TRBV7-2 and TRBJ1-6; TRBD1 is a possible D gene (5 bases). Trimming shortened V by 10 bases and J by 4 bases, and 8 bases separated the two germline ends. Germline V gene data show CDR1 as SGHTA and CDR2 as FQGNSA. CDR3 length equals 12 residues. CDR3 nucleotide sequence: TGTGCCACGGGGGATTATAATTCACCCCTCCACTTT. Amino acids: CATGDYNSPLHF.

This clonotype was counted a few times. V usage is TRBV20-1 and J usage is TRBJ1-5, with TRBD1 identical over 7 bases. Germline V lookup: CDR1 DFQATT, CDR2 SNEGSKA (reference sequence). Trimming removed 3 bases from V and 2 bases from J; junction bases left unmatched: 4. CDR3 length: 14 amino acids. Written as DNA, the CDR3 is TGCAGTGCTAGGAGTGGACAGGGCAATCAGCCCCAGCATTTT. This encodes CSARSGQGNQPQHF.

This clonotype was seen many times. The J gene is TRBJ1-1, the V gene TRBV18; possibly TRBD1 for D (5 bases). Trimming shortened V by 3 bases and J by 7 bases, and 24 bases separated the two germline ends. This CDR3 contains 17 residues. Germline V gene lookup returns CDR1 KGHSH and CDR2 LQKENI. The CDR3 DNA sequence: TGTGCCAGCTCACCCTTCCCGGGACGGAAAGTTGACGGTGAAGCTTTCTTT. It specifies CASSPFPGRKVDGEAFF.

The J gene is TRBJ2-7, the V gene TRBV11-2; 7 positions agree with TRBD2. Trimming removed 3 bases from V and 6 bases from J; junction bases left unmatched: 5. This CDR3 contains 13 residues. The germline CDR1 and CDR2 sequences are SGHAT and FQNNGV. The chain's CDR3 is CASSFGGGSEQYF. DNA for the CDR3: TGTGCCAGCAGCTTCGGGGGAGGGAGCGAGCAGTACTTC.

This clonotype occurred a few times. CDR3 sequence reads: CSAREESLSGAFF. For the CDR3, the DNA is TGCAGTGCTAGAGAGGAGTCTCTTTCGGGAGCTTTCTTT. The V gene is TRBV20-1, the J gene TRBJ1-1; D call uncertain. Trimming stripped 0 bases from V and 10 bases from J, with 15 bases between. The CDR3 contains 13 residues. Germline values: CDR1 DFQATT, CDR2 SNEGSKA (reference sequence).

The chain joins TRBV28 to TRBJ1-2; D remains ambiguous. V dropped 6 bases and J dropped 3 bases, with 14 bases sitting between them. This CDR3 is 14 amino acids long. Germline lookup yields CDR1 MDHEN and CDR2 SYDVKM. The CDR3 protein is CASSQIGHDYGYTF. In DNA, the CDR3 is TGTGCCAGCAGCCAGATAGGGCACGACTATGGCTACACCTTC.

The genes are TRBV4-2 and TRBJ2-2, with 7 bases that match TRBD2. Germline V gene sequence: CDR1 LGHNA, CDR2 YNFKEQ. J lost 2 bases, V lost 0 bases, and 3 bases had no gene match. CDR3 size: 16 residues. The CDR3 reads CASSQEGGSNTGELFF. CDR3 bases: TGTGCCAGCAGCCAAGAAGGCGGGAGTAACACCGGGGAGCTGTTTTTT.

V is TRBV12-3 or TRBV12-4 and J is TRBJ2-2; TRBD2 matches 13 bases. Germline trimming cut 6 bases from V and 6 bases from J; bases unmatched to any gene: 4. The CDR3 is 15 amino acids. The CDR3 spells CASSRGLAGAGELFF. The CDR3 nucleotides read TGTGCCAGCAGCCGCGGACTAGCGGGAGCCGGGGAGCTGTTTTTT.

This sequence joins TRBV6-2 or TRBV6-3 and TRBJ2-1; 7 positions match TRBD1. Germline assignment: CDR1 MNHEY and CDR2 SVGEGT. This CDR3 comprises 13 residues. J gave up 10 bases and V 9 bases, and 12 bases lay outside the gene matches. In DNA, the CDR3 is TGTGCCAGTATCGGGACAGCCCTCGGGGAGCAGTTCTTC. It encodes CASIGTALGEQFF.